The present entry profiles one TCR beta chain with its context. Its antigen is as yet unknown. CDR3 length: 17 amino acids. Germline V CDR1 and CDR2: SEHNR, FQNEAQ (reference sequence). V was clipped by 1 base and J by 6 bases, with 19 bases between them. The sample originates from a study of CD8 T cells in ankylosing spondylitis. Overall study findings and caveats: Clones linked to disease were reported to show significant enrichment in matched ankylosing spondylitis synovial fluid. Within ankylosing spondylitis blood, a TCR beta motif made up of eight or nine highly homologous variants appeared to be characteristic. In synovial fluid and blood from reactive arthritis, some motif variants were previously reported.

TCRdb ran MiXCR on the 5' RACE reads and lists one entry per CDR3 protein. The table has approximately 300,000 distinct CDR3 sequences, roughly 8% seen once; the top ten hold 13% to 15%. This sequence was found in a male donor with ankylosing spondylitis. The sequenced sample was blood, either unsorted or a sorted T cell fraction (not recorded which). The chain combines TRBV7-9 with TRBJ2-1; D possibly corresponds to TRBD2 (6 bases). The DNA of the CDR3 is TGTGCCAGCAGCTTAGGGTTGCTTAGCGGCATAGGCAATGAGCAGTTCTTC. This translates into CASSLGLLSGIGNEQFF.